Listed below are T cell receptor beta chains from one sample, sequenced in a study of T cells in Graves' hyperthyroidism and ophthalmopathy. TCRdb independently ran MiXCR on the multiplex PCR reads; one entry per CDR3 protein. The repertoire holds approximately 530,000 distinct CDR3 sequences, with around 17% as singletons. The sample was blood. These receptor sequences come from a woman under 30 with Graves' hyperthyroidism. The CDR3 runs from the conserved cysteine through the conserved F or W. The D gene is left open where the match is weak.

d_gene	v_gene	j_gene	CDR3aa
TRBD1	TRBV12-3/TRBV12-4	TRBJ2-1	CASRPGQGRSYNEQFF
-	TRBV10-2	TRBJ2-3	CASSEQHRTDTQYF
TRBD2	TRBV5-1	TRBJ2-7	CASSFEAGGHEQYF
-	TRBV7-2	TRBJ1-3	CASSTRGRGNTIYF
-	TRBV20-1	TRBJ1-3	CSARAGTRGNTIYF
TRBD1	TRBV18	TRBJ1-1	CAGSPGQGASEAFF
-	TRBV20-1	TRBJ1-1	CSARDPSGTPNTEAFF
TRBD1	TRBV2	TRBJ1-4	CATDLTGGEKLFF
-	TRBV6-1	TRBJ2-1	CASIVNSNEQFF
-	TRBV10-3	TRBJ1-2	CAISDRVFGYTF
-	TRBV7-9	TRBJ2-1	CASSLAPLQGYNEQFF
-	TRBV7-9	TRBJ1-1	CANSSTPEAFF
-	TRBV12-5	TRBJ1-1	CASGVSGQMNTEAFF
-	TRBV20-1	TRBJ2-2	CSAVNRARVPGELCF
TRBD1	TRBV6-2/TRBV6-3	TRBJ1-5	CASSSDRSNQPQHF
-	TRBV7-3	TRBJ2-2	CASSLLGGDTGELFF
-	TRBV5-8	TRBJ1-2	CASSLAPGGPGTF
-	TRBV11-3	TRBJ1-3	CASSLVLGNTIYF
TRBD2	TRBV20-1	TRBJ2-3	CSARSILAGVADTQYF
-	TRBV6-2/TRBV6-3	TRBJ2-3	CASTMGLASDTQYF
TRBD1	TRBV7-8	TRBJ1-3	CASSLRRTGAGNTIYF
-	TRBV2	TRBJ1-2	CASSSQGYGYTF
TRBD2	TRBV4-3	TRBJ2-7	CASSQDMGGGSYEQYF
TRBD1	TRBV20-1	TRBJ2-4	CSADWDRGLAKNIQYF
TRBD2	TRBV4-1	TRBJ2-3	CASSHIAGYTDTQYF
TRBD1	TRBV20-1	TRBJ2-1	CSARGGRTGVNEQFF
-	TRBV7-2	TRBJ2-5	CASSHWETQYF
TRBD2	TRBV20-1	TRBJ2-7	CSARRERLAGGPNYEQYF
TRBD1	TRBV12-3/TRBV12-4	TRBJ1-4	CASSLADRTNEKLFF
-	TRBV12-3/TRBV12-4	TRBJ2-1	CASSWGNEQFF
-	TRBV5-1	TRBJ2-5	CASSHRDPQETQYF
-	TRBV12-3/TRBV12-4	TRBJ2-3	CASSFGQAILGRITDTQYF
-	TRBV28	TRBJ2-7	CASRIQGTQQYF
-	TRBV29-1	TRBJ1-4	CSVEGVGEKLFF
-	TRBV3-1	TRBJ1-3	CASSPRPISGNTIYF
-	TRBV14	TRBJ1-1	CASSPLETRANTEAFF
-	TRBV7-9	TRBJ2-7	CASSLFGRLRDEQYF
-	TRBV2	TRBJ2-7	CASVGLYLSYEQYF
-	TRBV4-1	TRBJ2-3	CASSPPGPAGDTQYF
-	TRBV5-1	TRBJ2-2	CASSLVFGTGGELFF
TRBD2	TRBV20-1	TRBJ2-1	CSARAGGAGSPHNEQFF
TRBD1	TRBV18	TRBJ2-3	CASSELPGQGQRDWDTQYF
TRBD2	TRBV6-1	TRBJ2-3	CASSEAPGLAGFTQYF
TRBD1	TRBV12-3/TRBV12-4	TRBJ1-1	CASGQGQGNTEAFF
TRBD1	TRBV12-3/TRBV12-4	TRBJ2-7	CASSLATGAPYEQYF
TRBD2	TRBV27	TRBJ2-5	CASKVAGGGETQYF
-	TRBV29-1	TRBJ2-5	CSVVLSERETQYF
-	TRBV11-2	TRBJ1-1	CASSLVIGAFF
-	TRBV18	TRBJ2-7	CASSPPSSSYEQYF
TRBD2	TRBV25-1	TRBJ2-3	CASSDKAGGPPDTQYF
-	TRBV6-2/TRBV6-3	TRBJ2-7	CASSSIHELYEQYF
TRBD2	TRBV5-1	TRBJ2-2	CASSSGLAGDSDTGELFF
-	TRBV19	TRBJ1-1	CASLGGPAMNTEAFF
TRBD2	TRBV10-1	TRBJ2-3	CASTEVAGLGTDTQYF
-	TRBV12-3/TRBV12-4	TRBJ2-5	CASSPRAGQETQYF
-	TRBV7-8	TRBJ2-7	CASSLESTVYEQYF
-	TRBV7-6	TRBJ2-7	CASSLAQASYEQYF
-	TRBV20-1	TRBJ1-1	CSARDRRGLNTEAFF
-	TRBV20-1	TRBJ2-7	CSARGTPAEQYF